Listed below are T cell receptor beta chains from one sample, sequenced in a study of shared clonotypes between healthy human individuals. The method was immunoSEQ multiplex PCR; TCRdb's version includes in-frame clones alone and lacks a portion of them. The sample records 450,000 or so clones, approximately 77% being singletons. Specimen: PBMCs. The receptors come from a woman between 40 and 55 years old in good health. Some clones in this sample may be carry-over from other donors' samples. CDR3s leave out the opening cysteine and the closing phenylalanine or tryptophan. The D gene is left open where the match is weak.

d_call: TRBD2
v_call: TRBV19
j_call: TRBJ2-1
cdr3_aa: ASSIGTSGRTYNEQF

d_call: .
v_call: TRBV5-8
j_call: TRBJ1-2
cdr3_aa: ASSLYRAPNGYT

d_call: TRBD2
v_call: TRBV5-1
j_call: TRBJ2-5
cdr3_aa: ASSNAGTRQETQY

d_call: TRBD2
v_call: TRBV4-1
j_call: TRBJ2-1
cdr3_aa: ASSAGRLANYNEQF

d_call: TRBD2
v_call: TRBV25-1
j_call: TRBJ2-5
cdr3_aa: ASSDQTSGSGETQY

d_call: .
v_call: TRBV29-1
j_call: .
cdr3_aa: SVTTGSAEQY

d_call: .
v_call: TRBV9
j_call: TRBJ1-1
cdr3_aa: ASSVTQNTEAF

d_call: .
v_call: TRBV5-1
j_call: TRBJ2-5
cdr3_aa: ASSTATAETQY

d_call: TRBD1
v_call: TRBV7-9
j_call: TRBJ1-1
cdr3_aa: ASSLAGGIYGTEAF

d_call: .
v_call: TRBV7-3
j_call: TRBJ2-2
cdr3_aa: ASSLIGGNSGGELF

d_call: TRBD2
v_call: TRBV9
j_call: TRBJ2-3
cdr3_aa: ASSPTSGRAPDTQY